This T cell receptor (beta chain) was sequenced during a study of T cell changes during pregnancy in multiple sclerosis (dated by TCRdb to the late 2010s). Study-level background: The study examined how the T cell repertoire changed over the course of pregnancy in women with multiple sclerosis.

The CDR3 has 15 amino acids, counting the end cysteine and phenylalanine. The CDR3 DNA has 45 bases and is translated from base 1. After removal of 4 bases from V and 0 bases from J, the junction retains 4 bases not matched to a gene. The germline V gene supplies CDR1 LGHNA and CDR2 YNFKEQ. The library was made by the immunoSEQ multiplex PCR assay. TCRdb stores this immuneACCESS table with in-frame sequences only. Part of the clones is absent; in the studies checked, under half of the shortfall reflects unresolved V genes, and no reason is known for the rest. Here the sample has about 99,000 clones; approximately 90% occur a single time. The ten largest clones represent about 0.9% of the sample. Comment on this clone: The specificity of this receptor is unknown. No qualities accompany the bases; no much larger clone lies one base away.

The source was peripheral blood, collected after pregnancy. The source is a female donor with multiple sclerosis, enrolled in a pregnancy study. The chain couples TRBV4-2 to TRBJ2-7; 9 middle bases align to TRBD2. The CDR3 region reads CASSPIAGASYEQYF. The sequenced DNA: TGTGCCAGCAGCCCAATAGCGGGGGCCTCCTACGAGCAGTACTTC.